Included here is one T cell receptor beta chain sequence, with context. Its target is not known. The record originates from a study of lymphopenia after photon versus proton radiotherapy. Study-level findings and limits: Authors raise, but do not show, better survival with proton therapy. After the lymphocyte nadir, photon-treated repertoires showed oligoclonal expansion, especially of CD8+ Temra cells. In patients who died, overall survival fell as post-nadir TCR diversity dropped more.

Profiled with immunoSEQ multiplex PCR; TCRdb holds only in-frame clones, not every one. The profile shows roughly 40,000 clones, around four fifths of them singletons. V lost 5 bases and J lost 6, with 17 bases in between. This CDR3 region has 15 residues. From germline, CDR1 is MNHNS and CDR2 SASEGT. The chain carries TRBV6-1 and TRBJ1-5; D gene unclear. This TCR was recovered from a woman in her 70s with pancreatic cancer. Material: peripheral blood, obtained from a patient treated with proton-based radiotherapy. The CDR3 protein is CASSPRWEGSQPQHF. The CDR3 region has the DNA TGTGCCAGCAGTCCTCGATGGGAGGGTAGTCAGCCCCAGCATTTT.